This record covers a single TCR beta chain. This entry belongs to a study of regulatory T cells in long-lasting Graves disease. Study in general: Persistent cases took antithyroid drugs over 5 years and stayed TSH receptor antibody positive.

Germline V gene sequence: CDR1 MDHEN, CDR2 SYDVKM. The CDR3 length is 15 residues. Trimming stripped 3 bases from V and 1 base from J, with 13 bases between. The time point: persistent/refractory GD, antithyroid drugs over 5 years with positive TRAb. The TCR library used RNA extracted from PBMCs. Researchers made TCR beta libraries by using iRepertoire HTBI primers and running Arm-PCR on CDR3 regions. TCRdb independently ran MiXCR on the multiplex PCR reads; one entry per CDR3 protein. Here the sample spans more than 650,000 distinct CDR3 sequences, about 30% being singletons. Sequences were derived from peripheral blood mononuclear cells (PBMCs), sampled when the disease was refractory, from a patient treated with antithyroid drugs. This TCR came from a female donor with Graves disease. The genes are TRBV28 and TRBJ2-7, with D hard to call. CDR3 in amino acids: CASSFLTDGSYEQYF. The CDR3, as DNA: TGTGCCAGCAGTTTCCTTACGGACGGTTCCTACGAGCAGTACTTC.